This T cell receptor (beta chain) was sequenced during a study of response to subunit inactivated influenza vaccine. The study's findings and limits: Authors suggested each seasonal influenza vaccination recruits few new T cells.

Via MiXCR, TCRdb re-called the RT-PCR reads, giving one row per CDR3 protein. The repertoire has about 240,000 distinct CDR3 sequences, less than 15% of them found once; the top ten carry 7.5% to 10%. The germline V gene has CDR1 SGHRS and CDR2 YFSETQ. This CDR3 contains 16 residues. Points on this clonotype: What it binds is not known. One end of the junction varies from germline; a read error may be responsible.

The source is a man between 50 and 59 years old who received an inactivated influenza vaccine. This chain joins TRBV5-1 and TRBJ1-1, with D tentatively TRBD1 (6 bases). The sample consisted of non-naive T cells sorted from PBMCs, taken 14 to 15 days before vaccination. CDR3 residues: CVSSLRTADLGSEAFF. The DNA for the CDR3 is TGCGTCAGCAGCTTAAGGACAGCCGATCTCGGGTCTGAAGCTTTCTTT.